The next 21 T cell receptor beta chains were all read from a single sample in a study of shared clonotypes between healthy human individuals. The assay was immunoSEQ multiplex PCR, and TCRdb's table has in-frame clones only and misses some. The data show about 1.1 million clones, 70% to 80% seen once. Sequenced material: memory CD4+ T cells from PBMCs. The subset here: CD45RA-negative fraction. These receptors were collected from a man aged 18 to 29 in good health. Some clones in this sample may be carry-over from other donors' samples.

The chain is built from TRBV7-9 and TRBJ2-1; 10 bases are shared with TRBD2. Per germline, CDR1 SEHNR and CDR2 FQNEAQ (reference sequence). The CDR3 covers 15 residues. V lost 3 bases to trimming and J lost 10 bases; unmatched junction nucleotides: 9. The CDR3 loop is CASSFGLAGVGEQFF. The CDR3, as DNA: TGTGCCAGCAGCTTTGGCCTAGCGGGAGTCGGGGAGCAGTTCTTC.

The genes are TRBV6-1 and TRBJ2-7; D is possibly TRBD2 (6 bases). V was shortened by 8 bases and J by 7 bases, with 21 bases between the two germline ends. The CDR3 totals 14 residues. Looked up from germline, CDR1 is MNHNS and CDR2 is SASEGT. The CDR3 here is CASHALGGRREQYF. The CDR3 DNA follows: TGTGCCAGCCACGCCCTGGGGGGTCGGAGGGAGCAGTACTTC.

The gene calls are TRBV4-1 and TRBJ1-5; D is possibly TRBD1 (6 bases). CDR1 is MGHRA and CDR2 is YSYEKL in the germline V gene. The CDR3 has 15 residues. V lost 1 base and J 14 bases, leaving 21 bases between the germline ends. The CDR3 is CASSQVLYGTQGKHF. As DNA, the CDR3 is TGCGCCAGCAGCCAAGTTCTGTACGGAACGCAGGGGAAGCATTTT.

On this clone: This sample includes further DNA sequences coding for the same CDR3. This sequence joins TRBV18 and TRBJ1-1; D is undetermined. Trimming pared 3 bases from V and 1 base from J, leaving 6 bases between. CDR3 length equals 13 residues. Germline V gives CDR1 KGHSH, CDR2 LQKENI. CDR3 DNA sequence: TGTGCCAGCTCACCGGTTTCGAACACTGAAGCTTTCTTT. This sequence encodes CASSPVSNTEAFF.

This clone was counted between two and nine times. The V call is TRBV20-1, the J call TRBJ2-1; D gene ambiguous. Germline V CDR1 and CDR2: DFQATT, SNEGSKA (reference sequence). V dropped 3 bases and J dropped 5 bases, with 5 bases sitting between them. The CDR3 sequence is 11 residues long. CDR3: CSASVDNEQFF. DNA for the CDR3: TGCAGTGCTAGTGTAGACAATGAGCAGTTCTTC.

The gene calls are TRBV20-1 and TRBJ2-3; D gene ambiguous. This CDR3 has 11 residues. Germline V gives CDR1 DFQATT, CDR2 SNEGSKA (reference sequence). V was shortened by 7 bases and J by 1 base, with 6 bases between the two germline ends. This CDR3 reads CSVRRTDTQYF. The CDR3 region has the DNA TGCAGTGTCCGGCGCACAGATACGCAGTATTTT.

CDR3: CASSLLLSNEQFF. CDR3 DNA sequence: TGTGCCAGCAGCTTGCTCCTTTCCAATGAGCAGTTCTTC. The V call is TRBV5-5, the J call TRBJ2-1; D is undetermined. The CDR3 sequence is 13 residues long. CDR1 is SGHKS and CDR2 is YYEKEE in the germline V gene (reference sequence). V was trimmed by 1 base and J by 6 bases, leaving 8 bases between them.

This clone was seen a single time. This rearrangement joins TRBV7-9 to TRBJ2-7; 8 nucleotides agree with TRBD2. The CDR3 has 14 residues. Unmatched junction bases numbered 10, after V lost 6 bases and J lost 6 bases. Germline CDR1 is SEHNR and CDR2 is FQNEAQ (reference sequence). CDR3 sequence (DNA): TGTGCCAGCAGACAGACTAGCGATAGTGCCGAGCAGTACTTC. This encodes CASRQTSDSAEQYF.

V and J are TRBV29-1 and TRBJ2-2; 12 bases fit TRBD1. The CDR3 is 16 amino acids. Germline V gene lookup returns CDR1 SQVTM and CDR2 ANQGSEA. V lost 4 bases, J lost 3 bases, and 6 bases stayed unmatched. As DNA, the CDR3 is TGCAGCGTTGGAGGGACAGGGGGCTTCGACACCGGGGAGCTGTTTTTT. As protein: CSVGGTGGFDTGELFF.

The V gene is TRBV27, the J gene TRBJ1-1; D remains ambiguous. This CDR3 has 15 amino acids. The V gene's germline CDR1 is MNHEY and CDR2 SMNVEV (reference sequence). V lost 2 bases and J lost 1, with 11 bases in between. The CDR3 DNA reads as TGTGCCAGCAGTTTACGACGACGATCGAACACTGAAGCTTTCTTT. This sequence encodes CASSLRRRSNTEAFF.

The V gene is TRBV5-4, the J gene TRBJ2-7; maybe TRBD2 (7 bases). Germline values: CDR1 SGHNT, CDR2 YYREEE (reference sequence). V was trimmed by 4 bases and J by 4 bases, leaving 18 bases between them. The CDR3 sequence is 15 residues long. The CDR3 coding sequence is TGTGCCAGCAGCCGGGGGGCGTCAGGTAGTTACGAGCAGTACTTC. It yields the protein CASSRGASGSYEQYF. Using reference TRBV5-4 and TRBJ2-7 for the parts outside the CDR3, the full variable domain is ETGVTQSPTHLIKTRGQQVTLRCSSQSGHNTVSWYQQALGQGPQFIFQYYREEENGRGNFPPRFSGLQFPNYSSELNVNALELDDSALYLCASSRGASGSYEQYFGPGTRLTVT.

Comment on this clone: A read error may produce the germline difference seen at one junction end. The chain recombines TRBV30 with TRBJ2-5; TRBD1 might be the D (6 bases). Germline CDR1 is GTSNPN and CDR2 is SVGIG (reference sequence). The CDR3 sequence is 13 residues long. The CDR3 spells CACSVDSQETQHF. The CDR3 region has the DNA TGTGCCTGTAGTGTGGACAGCCAAGAGACCCAGCACTTC.

The DNA for the CDR3 is TGTGCCTGGAAAAGGCTGGACAGGGGAGGCACTGAAGCTTTCTTT. Its translation: CAWKRLDRGGTEAFF. This chain connects TRBV30 to TRBJ1-1, with TRBD1 matching over 9 bases. The CDR3 has 15 residues. V shed 4 bases, J shed 4 bases, and the junction held 10 bases outside the gene matches. Germline V gene lookup returns CDR1 GTSNPN and CDR2 SVGIG (reference sequence).

V is TRBV6-5 and J is TRBJ1-1; D possibly corresponds to TRBD1 (6 bases). The CDR3 consists of 13 residues. Germline lookup yields CDR1 MNHEY and CDR2 SVGAGI. V was trimmed by 6 bases and J by 11 bases, leaving 19 bases between them. Written as DNA, the CDR3 is TGTGCCAGCAGCTCTAGGAGGGGGGGGAGGGCTTTCTTT. Translated, it gives CASSSRRGGRAFF.

The V call is TRBV4-3, the J call TRBJ1-4; maybe TRBD1 (5 bases). V was trimmed by 1 base and J by 6 bases, leaving 9 bases between them. The germline V gene encodes CDR1 LGHNA and CDR2 YSLEER. This CDR3 has 14 residues. CDR3 amino acids: CASSQVGRDEKLFF. The CDR3 nucleotides are TGCGCCAGCAGCCAAGTCGGCAGGGATGAAAAACTGTTTTTT.

J is TRBJ2-5 and V is TRBV29-1; 15 nucleotides line up with TRBD2. This CDR3 spans 15 amino acids. From germline, CDR1 is SQVTM and CDR2 ANQGSEA. V lost 6 bases, J lost 3 bases, and 5 bases stayed unmatched. CDR3 residues: CSVRTSGRAEETQYF. CDR3 DNA: TGCAGCGTAAGGACTAGCGGGAGGGCTGAAGAGACCCAGTACTTC. Full variable domain (rest looked up from reference TRBV29-1 and TRBJ2-5): SAVISQKPSRDICQRGTSLTIQCQVDSQVTMMFWYRQQPGQSLTLIATANQGSEATYESGFVIDKFPISRPNLTFSTLTVSNMSPEDSSIYLCSVRTSGRAEETQYFGPGTRLLVL.

The chain uses TRBV28 and TRBJ1-1, with D perhaps matching TRBD1 (6 bases). V was shortened by 6 bases and J by 5 bases, with 19 bases between the two germline ends. CDR1 and CDR2 from the germline V gene are MDHEN and SYDVKM. The CDR3 covers 15 residues. DNA for the CDR3: TGTGCCAGCAGCTATCCAGGGGTTGCCGAGACTGAAGCTTTCTTT. It is translated as CASSYPGVAETEAFF.

The chain has TRBV6-6 and TRBJ2-7, with D possibly TRBD1 on 6 matching bases. Deletions cut 7 bases from V and 5 bases from J, with 15 bases between. The CDR3 loop spans 13 amino acids. Germline V gives CDR1 MNHNY, CDR2 SVGAGI (reference sequence). The CDR3 nucleotides read TGTGCCAGCACAGGCAGGGGAACTGACGAGCAGTACTTC. Its translation: CASTGRGTDEQYF.

This chain links TRBV6-1 with TRBJ2-1; a weak D match, TRBD2 (6 bases). The germline gives CDR1 MNHNS, CDR2 SASEGT. There are 12 residues in the CDR3. Between the trimmed V and J ends, which lost 6 bases and 8 bases, there was a span of 11 bases. The CDR3 sequence is CASSETRDEQFF. Written as DNA, the CDR3 is TGTGCCAGCAGCGAGACTAGAGATGAGCAGTTCTTC.

The V gene is TRBV29-1, the J gene TRBJ2-7; TRBD1 agrees at 8 bases. V dropped 4 bases and J dropped 3; count of bases not matched to a gene: 5. This CDR3 comprises 13 residues. CDR1 SQVTM and CDR2 ANQGSEA come from the germline V gene. For the CDR3, the DNA is TGCAGCGTTGGCCGGGACAGGAACTACGAGCAGTACTTC. Translating it yields CSVGRDRNYEQYF.

For the CDR3, the DNA is TGCGCCAGTACTGTACTGACAGGGACGGAAACCGGGGAGCTGTTTTTT. Protein product: CASTVLTGTETGELFF. The chain carries TRBV5-1 and TRBJ2-2, with 7 bases that match TRBD1. V dropped 8 bases and J dropped 5; count of bases not matched to a gene: 15. CDR1 and CDR2 (germline): SGHRS, YFSETQ. This CDR3 contains 16 residues.